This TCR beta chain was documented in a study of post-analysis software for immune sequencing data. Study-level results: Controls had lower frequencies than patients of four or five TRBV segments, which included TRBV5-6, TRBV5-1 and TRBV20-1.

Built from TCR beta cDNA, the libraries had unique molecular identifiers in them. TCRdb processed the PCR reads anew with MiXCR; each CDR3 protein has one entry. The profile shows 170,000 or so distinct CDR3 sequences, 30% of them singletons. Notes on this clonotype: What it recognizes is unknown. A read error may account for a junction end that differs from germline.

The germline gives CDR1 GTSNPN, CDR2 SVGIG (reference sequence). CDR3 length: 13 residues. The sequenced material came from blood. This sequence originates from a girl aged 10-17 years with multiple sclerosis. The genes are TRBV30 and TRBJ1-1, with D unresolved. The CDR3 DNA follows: TGTGTCTGGATGTGGCTCCAGAACACTGAAGCTTTCTTT. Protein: CVWMWLQNTEAFF. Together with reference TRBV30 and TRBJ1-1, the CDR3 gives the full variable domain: SQTIHQWPATLVQPVGSPLSLECTVEGTSNPNLYWYRQAAGRGLQLLFYSVGIGQISSEVPQNLSASRPQDRQFILSSKKLLLSDSGFYLCVWMWLQNTEAFFGQGTRLTVV.